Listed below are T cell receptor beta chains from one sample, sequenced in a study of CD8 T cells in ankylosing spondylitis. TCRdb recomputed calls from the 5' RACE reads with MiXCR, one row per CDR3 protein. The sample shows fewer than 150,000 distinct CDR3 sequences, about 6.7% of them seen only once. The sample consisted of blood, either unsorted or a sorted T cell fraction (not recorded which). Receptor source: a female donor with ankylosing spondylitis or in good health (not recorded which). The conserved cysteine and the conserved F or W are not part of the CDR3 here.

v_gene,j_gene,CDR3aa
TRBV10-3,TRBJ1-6,AIRVDSFNSPLH
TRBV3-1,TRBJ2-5,ASSQGSETQY
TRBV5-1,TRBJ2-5,ASSYGQGKETQY
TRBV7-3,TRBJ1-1,ASSSTGQGGTEAF
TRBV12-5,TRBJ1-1,ASGVDRGEAF
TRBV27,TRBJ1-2,APNADNNYGYT
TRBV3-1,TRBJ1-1,ASSPAVRNTEAF
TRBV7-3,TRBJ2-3,ASSLTPGTSTDTQY
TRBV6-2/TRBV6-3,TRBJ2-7,ASSYSGTGLEQY
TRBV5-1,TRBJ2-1,ASRLRTSDNEQF
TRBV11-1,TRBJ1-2,ASSPTRAGEVPNYGYT
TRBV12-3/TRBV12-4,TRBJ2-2,ASSLSRTGELF
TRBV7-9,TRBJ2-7,ASSLSQPYEQY
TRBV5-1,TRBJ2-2,ASSGIYTGELF
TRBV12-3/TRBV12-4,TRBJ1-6,ASKWGGGRTDNSPLH
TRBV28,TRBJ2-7,ASSRKLSGSYEQY
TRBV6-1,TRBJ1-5,ASKTGTVAQPQH
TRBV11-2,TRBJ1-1,ASSFWGAEAF
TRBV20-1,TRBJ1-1,SAEGVQGKAF
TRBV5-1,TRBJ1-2,ASSLGWDIPGYT
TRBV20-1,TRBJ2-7,SARDTGPYEQY
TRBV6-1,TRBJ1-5,ASAQGNQPQH
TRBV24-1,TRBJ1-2,ATRNPGTGWKDRYT
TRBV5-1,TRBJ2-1,ASTSVTGGAYNEQF
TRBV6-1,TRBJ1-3,ASSRPRVGGQTGNTIY
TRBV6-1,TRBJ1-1,AARQGRAEAF
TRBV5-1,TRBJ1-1,ASRIKGVTEAF
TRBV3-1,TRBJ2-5,ASSPQRGETQY
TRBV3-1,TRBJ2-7,ASSHRVFAYEQY
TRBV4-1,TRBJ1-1,ASSQHTLFDRSNTEAF
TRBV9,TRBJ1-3,ASSVTQDRGAGNTIY
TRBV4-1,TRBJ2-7,ASSQVRGNYEQY
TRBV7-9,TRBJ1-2,ASSLENRDGYT
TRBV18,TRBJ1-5,ASSHQGQFYSNQPQH
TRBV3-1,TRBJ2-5,ASSQEPGREETQY
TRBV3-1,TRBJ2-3,ASSQEGLAGGFSTDTQY
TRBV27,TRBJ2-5,ASSSYGGADETQY
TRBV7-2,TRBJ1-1,ASSLGTGLNTEAF
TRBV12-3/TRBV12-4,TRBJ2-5,ASTDSYQETQY
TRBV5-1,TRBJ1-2,ASSLEVGRYGYT
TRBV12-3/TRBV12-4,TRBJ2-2,ASTSLTGGEAGELF
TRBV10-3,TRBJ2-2,AISESRSTGELF
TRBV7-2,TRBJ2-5,ASSLVGNREAQY
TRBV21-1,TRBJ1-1,ASRTVGGVHTEAF
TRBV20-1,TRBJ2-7,SARDLIRGSESEQY
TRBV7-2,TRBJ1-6,ASRRGRNDYNSPLH
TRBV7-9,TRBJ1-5,ASSRSGVGNQPQH
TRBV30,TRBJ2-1,AWTTAGSYNEQF
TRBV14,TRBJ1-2,ASSQDRRAGGYT
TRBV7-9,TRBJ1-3,ASSLVLNSGNTIY
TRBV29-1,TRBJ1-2,SVEGTALNYGYT
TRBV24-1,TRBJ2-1,ATSDLLQGSEQF
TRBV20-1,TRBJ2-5,SARVALGQEAQY
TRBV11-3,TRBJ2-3,ASSLEGGDTQY
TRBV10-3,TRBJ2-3,AIPCHRGRTDTQY